This paragraph reports one TCR beta chain. Its cognate antigen is unknown. The CDR3 has 15 residues. V was pared by 4 bases and J by 3 bases, with 15 bases between. From germline, CDR1 is SGHNT and CDR2 YYREEE (reference sequence). The record originates from a study of OX40 agonist ivuxolimab in advanced cancers. About the research overall: A mean age of about 59 years, range 23 to 79, was recorded, and approximately 80% were male. Findings of the study overall: Within 6 weeks, CD4+ and CD8+ blood T cells expanded clonally at 0.1 to 3.0 mg/kg.

Profiling relied on immunoSEQ multiplex PCR, and the TCRdb table lists in-frame clones only, not all of them. This table has around 57,000 clones, about 90% appearing once. This chain links TRBV5-4 with TRBJ2-3; possible D gene TRBD1, 6 bases. The sequencing here drew on CD4+ or CD8+ T cells sorted from blood, taken in a trial of the OX40 agonist ivuxolimab. The receptor comes from an adult with an advanced solid tumor such as melanoma, head and neck, liver or kidney cancer. This chain's CDR3 is CASSLPQGRTDTQYF. The CDR3 region has the DNA TGTGCCAGCAGCCTTCCCCAGGGGAGAACAGATACGCAGTATTTT.